Described below is a single T cell receptor beta chain sequence and its context. With 0 bases removed from V and 9 bases from J, the gap between germline ends came to 9 bases. Germline CDR1 SGHVS, CDR2 FQNEAQ. The CDR3 extends over 13 amino acids. This entry belongs to a study of cytomegalovirus exposure and HLA in healthy donors. Assay: immunoSEQ multiplex PCR; the TCRdb copy retains only in-frame clones and omits some. This sample has approximately 210,000 clones, with around 88% found just once. The chain combines TRBV7-8 with TRBJ2-1, with D unclear. This TCR was sampled from a woman aged 18-29 years in good health and CMV-seronegative. Sequencing used PBMCs. CDR3 region: CASSLAETFEQFF. CDR3 DNA sequence: TGTGCCAGCAGCTTAGCGGAGACTTTTGAGCAGTTCTTC. The variable domain in full, completed from reference TRBV7-8 and TRBJ2-1, reads GAGVSQSPRYKVAKRGQDVALRCDPISGHVSLFWYQQALGQGPEFLTYFQNEAQLDKSGLPSDRFFAERPEGSVSTLKIQRTQQEDSAVYLCASSLAETFEQFFGPGTRLTVL.